These 23 T cell receptor beta chains came from one sample sequenced in a study of OX40 agonist ivuxolimab in advanced cancers. The method was immunoSEQ multiplex PCR; TCRdb's version includes in-frame clones alone and lacks a portion of them. The table shows 65,000 to 95,000 clones, with roughly nine tenths occurring only once. The sequencing here drew on CD4+ or CD8+ T cells sorted from blood, taken in a trial of the OX40 agonist ivuxolimab. These receptors were collected from an adult with an advanced solid tumor such as melanoma, head and neck, liver or kidney cancer.

J is TRBJ2-5 and V is TRBV5-1, with a possible D match to TRBD1 (5 bases). Germline CDR1 reads SGHRS; CDR2 reads YFSETQ. The V gene lost 7 bases and the J gene lost 0 bases, with 10 bases spanning the gap. The CDR3 length is 13 residues. The CDR3: CASAPDNQETQYF. Written as DNA, the CDR3 is TGCGCCAGCGCCCCGGACAACCAAGAGACCCAGTACTTC.

This chain uses TRBV21-1 with TRBJ2-2; the table's D call, TRBD1, was not checked against the DNA. TRBV21-1 is an annotated pseudogene. This CDR3 has 14 residues. CDR3 in amino acids: CASSKDSVCGELFF. CDR3 in DNA: TGTGCCAGCAGCAAAGATTCAGTCTGCGGGGAGCTGTTTTTT.

This sequence joins TRBV29-1 and TRBJ1-2; D is ambiguous. The length of the CDR3 is 13 residues. Trimming removed 4 bases at V and 2 bases at J, with 11 bases between. From germline, CDR1 is SQVTM and CDR2 ANQGSEA. The CDR3 nucleotides are TGCAGCGTTGGACGACGGGAAAACTATGGCTACACCTTC. It codes for CSVGRRENYGYTF.

The chain couples TRBV28 to TRBJ1-1, with D unresolved. CDR1 is MDHEN and CDR2 is SYDVKM in the germline V gene. V gave up 2 bases and J gave up 5 bases, with 6 bases separating them. The CDR3 runs 12 residues. CDR3 sequence: CASSLMVTEAFF. Here the CDR3 DNA reads TGTGCCAGCAGTTTAATGGTGACTGAAGCTTTCTTT.

The chain combines TRBV4-1 with TRBJ2-7; TRBD1 might be the D (5 bases). Germline loops: CDR1 MGHRA, CDR2 YSYEKL. The CDR3 loop spans 13 amino acids. V was trimmed by 3 bases and J by 3 bases, leaving 9 bases between them. The CDR3 coding sequence is TGCGCCAGCAGCCACTCTCAGGGCTACGAGCAGTACGTC. It specifies CASSHSQGYEQYV.

Comment on this clone: The junction differs from germline at one of its ends, possibly a read error. The V and J genes are TRBV7-6 and TRBJ2-6, with D tentatively TRBD1 (5 bases). The germline V gene encodes CDR1 SGHVS and CDR2 FNYEAQ. The CDR3 loop spans 19 amino acids. Here the CDR3 DNA reads TGTGCCAGCAGCTTCCTTACAGGTCACATTTCTTCTGAGGCCAACGTCCTGACTTTC. It yields the protein CASSFLTGHISSEANVLTF.

The rearrangement links TRBV30 to TRBJ1-1, with unresolved D. Per germline, CDR1 GTSNPN and CDR2 SVGIG (reference sequence). The CDR3 has 15 residues. V lost 2 bases, J lost 4 bases, and 17 bases lay in between. CDR3 coding DNA: TGTGCCTGGAGTCCACCGGGCCCCTGGAGCACTGAAGCTTTCTTT. It specifies CAWSPPGPWSTEAFF.

The chain employs TRBV6-5 and TRBJ2-5; TRBD2 matches 10 bases. The V gene's germline CDR1 is MNHEY and CDR2 SVGAGI. Unmatched junction bases numbered 5, after V lost 6 bases and J lost 1 base. This CDR3 has 15 residues. The CDR3 DNA is TGTGCCAGCAGAATAATAGCGGGGGGCCAAGAGACCCAGTACTTC. It specifies CASRIIAGGQETQYF.

This clone was seen only once. This sequence joins TRBV7-2 and TRBJ1-1; D is perhaps TRBD1 (5 bases). The CDR3 consists of 14 residues. Deletions cut 5 bases from V and 5 bases from J, with 15 bases between. Germline CDR1 is SGHTA and CDR2 is FQGNSA. The CDR3 reads CASSMDPRGTEAFF. The DNA for the CDR3 is TGTGCCAGCAGCATGGACCCCCGGGGGACTGAAGCTTTCTTT.

The genes are TRBV29-1 and TRBJ1-4, with unresolved D. CDR3 size: 12 residues. Trimming took off 7 bases at V and 0 bases at J, with 6 bases between the two ends. Germline CDR1 and CDR2: SQVTM and ANQGSEA. The CDR3 is CSAYATNEKLFF. The DNA of the CDR3 is TGCAGCGCATATGCAACTAATGAAAAACTGTTTTTT.

This chain connects TRBV5-1 to TRBJ1-5; D might be TRBD1 (5 bases). The CDR3 spans 15 residues. The germline V gene has CDR1 SGHRS and CDR2 YFSETQ. V was pared by 0 bases and J by 3 bases, with 10 bases between. CDR3 sequence (DNA): TGCGCCAGCAGCTTGGGTATGGGGCCCAATCAGCCCCAGCATTTT. This codes for CASSLGMGPNQPQHF.

This rearrangement joins TRBV27 to TRBJ1-2; D gene uncertain. This CDR3 has 14 residues. CDR1 MNHEY and CDR2 SMNVEV come from the germline V gene (reference sequence). With 6 bases removed from V and 2 bases from J, the gap between germline ends came to 13 bases. The DNA of the CDR3 is TGTGCCAGCAGGGCGCTAGACACGAACTATGGCTACACCTTC. This encodes CASRALDTNYGYTF.

The rearrangement links TRBV10-3 to TRBJ1-1; D remains unclear. The CDR3 covers 15 residues. Germline CDR1 ENHRY, CDR2 SYGVKD. V was clipped by 1 base and J by 2 bases, with 11 bases between them. The CDR3: CAISELRKKNTEAFF. Here the CDR3 DNA reads TGTGCCATCAGTGAGTTAAGGAAAAAAAACACTGAAGCTTTCTTT.

The chain combines TRBV11-1 with TRBJ2-1; D is unclear. V lost 1 base, J lost 8 bases, and 15 bases lay in between. This CDR3 contains 15 residues. Per the germline V gene, CDR1 is SGHAT and CDR2 is FQDESV (reference sequence). CDR3 DNA sequence: TGTGCCAGCAGCTTAGTGGACCCCTCCTTGGATGAGCAGTTCTTC. The encoded protein is CASSLVDPSLDEQFF.

The gene calls are TRBV28 and TRBJ2-5, with 10 bases matching TRBD2. The CDR3 extends over 15 amino acids. The V gene end was trimmed by 6 bases and the J gene end by 5 bases; junction bases not matched to a gene: 9. Germline V lookup: CDR1 MDHEN, CDR2 SYDVKM. The CDR3: CASRSSGRRSETQYF. In nucleotides, the CDR3 is TGTGCCAGCAGGTCTAGCGGGAGAAGGAGCGAGACCCAGTACTTC.

The genes are TRBV6-1 and TRBJ2-3, with TRBD1 identical over 7 bases. J gave up 1 base and V 4 bases, and 8 bases lay outside the gene matches. The CDR3 is made up of 16 amino acids. CDR1 is MNHNS, CDR2 SASEGT, per germline. CDR3 residues: CASSGKDRTGTDTQYF. CDR3 DNA: TGTGCCAGCAGTGGAAAGGACAGGACAGGCACAGATACGCAGTATTTT.

This clone was seen more than once but under ten times. The genes are TRBV5-4 and TRBJ1-6; D gene uncertain. CDR3 length: 14 amino acids. Germline lookup yields CDR1 SGHNT and CDR2 YYREEE (reference sequence). V was clipped by 5 bases and J by 6 bases, with 12 bases between them. The CDR3 region is CASSLYAPNSPLHF. Here the CDR3 DNA reads TGTGCCAGCAGTCTATACGCTCCTAATTCACCCCTCCACTTT.

The chain is built from TRBV2 and TRBJ2-7, with a possible D match to TRBD2 (6 bases). Germline V gene sequence: CDR1 SNHLY, CDR2 FYNNEI. The CDR3 has 13 amino acids. V was shortened by 6 bases and J by 6 bases, with 15 bases between the two germline ends. In DNA, the CDR3 is TGTGCCAGCAGCTTATCGGGGGTCAGCGAGCAGTACTTC. This gives the protein CASSLSGVSEQYF.

The V call is TRBV5-4, the J call TRBJ2-5, with 9 bases aligning to TRBD1. Looked up from germline, CDR1 is SGHNT and CDR2 is YYREEE (reference sequence). The CDR3 runs 15 residues. Trimming at V came to 0 bases and at J to 2 bases, leaving 2 bases not matched to a gene. The CDR3, as DNA: TGTGCCAGCAGCTTGGTGGACAGGGGACAAGAGACCCAGTACTTC. It translates to CASSLVDRGQETQYF.

The chain carries TRBV18 and TRBJ1-5, with D uncertain. The CDR3 totals 15 residues. The V end was cut by 4 bases, the J end by 0 bases, with 10 bases between. From germline, CDR1 is KGHSH and CDR2 LQKENI. Here the CDR3 DNA reads TGTGCCAGCTCACTTACCGGGAGTAGCAATCAGCCCCAGCATTTT. The encoded protein is CASSLTGSSNQPQHF.

This clone was observed a handful of times. J is TRBJ1-6 and V is TRBV5-4; no definite D call. Germline V gene sequence: CDR1 SGHNT, CDR2 YYREEE (reference sequence). Deletions cut 0 bases from V and 5 bases from J, with 9 bases between. The CDR3 contains 15 residues. The CDR3 loop reads CASSLGQVNNSPLHF. The CDR3 coding sequence is TGTGCCAGCAGCTTGGGGCAGGTCAATAATTCACCCCTCCACTTT.

The J gene is TRBJ2-3, the V gene TRBV5-1; TRBD1 aligns across 7 bases. Germline assignment: CDR1 SGHRS and CDR2 YFSETQ. This CDR3 is 14 amino acids long. The V and J ends lost 4 bases and 3 bases, in that order; junction bases with no gene match: 5. CDR3 DNA: TGCGCCAGCAGCCGGGACAGTATTACAGATACGCAGTATTTT. Residues: CASSRDSITDTQYF.

This chain connects TRBV10-3 to TRBJ1-3, with TRBD1 identical over 7 bases. CDR1 ENHRY and CDR2 SYGVKD come from the germline V gene. The trim removed 7 bases at V and 1 base at J, leaving 7 bases unmatched. This CDR3 spans 15 amino acids. The CDR3 protein is CAINPQGESGNTIYF. The CDR3 DNA reads as TGTGCCATCAACCCCCAGGGGGAGTCTGGAAACACCATATATTTT.